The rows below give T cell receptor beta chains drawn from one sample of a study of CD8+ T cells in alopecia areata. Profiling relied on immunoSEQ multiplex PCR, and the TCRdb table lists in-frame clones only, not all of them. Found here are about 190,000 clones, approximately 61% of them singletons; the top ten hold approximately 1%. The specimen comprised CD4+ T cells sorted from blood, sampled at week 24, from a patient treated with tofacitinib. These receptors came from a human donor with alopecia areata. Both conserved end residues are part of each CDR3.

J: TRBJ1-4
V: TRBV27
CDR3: CASRGTGGEKLFF

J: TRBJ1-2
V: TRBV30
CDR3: CAWLKSGYTF

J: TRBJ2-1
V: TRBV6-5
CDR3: CASSFGQGVEGQFF

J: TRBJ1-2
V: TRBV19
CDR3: CASSSRGRNYGYTF

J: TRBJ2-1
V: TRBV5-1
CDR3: CASSLAPGRTDNEQFF

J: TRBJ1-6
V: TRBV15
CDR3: CATGKGESPLHF

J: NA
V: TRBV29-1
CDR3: CSVVKGRGYEQYF

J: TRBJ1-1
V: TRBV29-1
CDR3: CSVATANTEAFF

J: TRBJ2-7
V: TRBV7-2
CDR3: CASSPQGERSYEQYF

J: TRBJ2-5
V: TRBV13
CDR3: CASSLRQKETQYF

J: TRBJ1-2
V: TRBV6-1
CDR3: CASSLVRNYGYTF

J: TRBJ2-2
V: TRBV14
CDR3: CASSQDFSRQSNTGELFF

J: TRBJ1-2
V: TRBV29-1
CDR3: CSAETGPNYGYTF

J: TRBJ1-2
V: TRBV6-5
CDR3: CASSPVPDRRYGYTF

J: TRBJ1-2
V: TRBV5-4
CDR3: CASSLAGSLGYTF

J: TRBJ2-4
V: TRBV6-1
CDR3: CASSEPWGQVPIAKNIQYF

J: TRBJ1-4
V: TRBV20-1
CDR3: CSASRNEKLFF

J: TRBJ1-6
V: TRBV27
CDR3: CASSFDSSYNSPLHF

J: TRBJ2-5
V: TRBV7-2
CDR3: CASSTSLKETQYF

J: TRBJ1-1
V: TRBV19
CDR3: CASSIRDRGWRRSANTEAFF

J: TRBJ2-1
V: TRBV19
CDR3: CASSIGRGGFDEQFF

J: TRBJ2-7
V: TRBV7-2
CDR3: CASSLGGLASYEQYF

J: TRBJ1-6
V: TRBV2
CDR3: CASKGRVGSPLHF

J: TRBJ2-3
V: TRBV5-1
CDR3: CASSQGDEADTQYF

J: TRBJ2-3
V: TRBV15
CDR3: CATSDGLETDTQYF

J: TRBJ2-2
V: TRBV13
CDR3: CASSFIQGTGELFF

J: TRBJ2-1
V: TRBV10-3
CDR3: CAISDGIRYNEQFF

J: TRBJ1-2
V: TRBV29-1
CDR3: CSVDDSQTLF

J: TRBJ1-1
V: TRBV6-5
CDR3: CASSYSGGQTEAFF

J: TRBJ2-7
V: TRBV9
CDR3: CASSEGPGLPTAREQYF

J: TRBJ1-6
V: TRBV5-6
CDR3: CASRGTGTTNSPLHF

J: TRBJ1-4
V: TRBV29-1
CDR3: CSVAAANEKLFF

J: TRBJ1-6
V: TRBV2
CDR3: CASSGQVDSPLHF

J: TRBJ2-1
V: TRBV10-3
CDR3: CAIGFLDEQFF

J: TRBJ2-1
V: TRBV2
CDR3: CASTPGQGSRYEQFF

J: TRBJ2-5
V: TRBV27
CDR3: CASSRWGLETQYF

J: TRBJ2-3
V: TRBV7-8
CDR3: CASSLEGGAHTQYF

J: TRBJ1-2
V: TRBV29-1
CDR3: CSVEAQGSYGYTF

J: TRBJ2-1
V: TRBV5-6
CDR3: CASSVGYNEQFF

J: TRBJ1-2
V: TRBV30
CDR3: CAWTQYGRSYGYTF

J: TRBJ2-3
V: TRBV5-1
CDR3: CASSLYGTQYF

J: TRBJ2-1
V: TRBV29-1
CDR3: CSVVADFNIYNEQFF

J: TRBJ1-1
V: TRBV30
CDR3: CAGRDTHTEAFF

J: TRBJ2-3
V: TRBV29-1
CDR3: CSVDTGMTDTQYF

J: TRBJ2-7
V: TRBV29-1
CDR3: CSVQGEPYEQYF

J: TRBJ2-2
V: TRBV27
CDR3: CASSLQSNTGELFF

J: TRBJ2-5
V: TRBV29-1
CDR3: CSVGTVLEGTQYF

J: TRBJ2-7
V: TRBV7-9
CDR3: CASSKGDQRGGEKEQYF

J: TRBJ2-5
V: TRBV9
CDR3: CASSPQGRGPIVTQYF

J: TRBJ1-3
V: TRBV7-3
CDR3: CASSPSGGNTIYF

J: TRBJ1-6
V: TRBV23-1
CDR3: CASSSRLWGARVDSPLHF

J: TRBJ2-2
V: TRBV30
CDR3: CAWSEAPGGHGELFF

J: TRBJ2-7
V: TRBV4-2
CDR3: CASSQASGTGRIYEQYF

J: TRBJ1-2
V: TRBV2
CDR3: CASTSMVMDGYTF

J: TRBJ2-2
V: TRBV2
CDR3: CATQLDTGELFF